This T cell receptor (beta chain) was retrieved from a study of shared clonotypes between healthy human individuals. Whole-study findings and limits: Only a few donors were included, so the genetic and exposure-history diversity represented was limited.

Notes on this clone: The antigen is undetermined.

The repertoire was sequenced with immunoSEQ multiplex PCR; TCRdb's copy has only in-frame clones and lacks some. The sample carries 950,000 to 1,200,000 clones, about 72% recorded once. Germline values: CDR1 SGHVS, CDR2 FNYEAQ. This CDR3 has 16 amino acids. The V segment lost 5 bases and the J segment 4 bases; nucleotides outside the gene matches: 9. Sequencing was performed on memory CD4+ T cells from PBMCs. Subset: CD45RA-negative fraction. This rearrangement joins TRBV7-6 to TRBJ1-3; TRBD1 matches at 9 bases. The TCR comes from a man between 18 and 29 years old in good health. Some clones in this sample may be carry-over from other donors' samples. CDR3 nucleotide sequence: TGTGCCAGCAGCATAGGAGACAGGGGGTCCGGAAACACCATATATTTT. Protein sequence: CASSIGDRGSGNTIYF.